These T cell receptor beta chains were read from a single sample in a study of Graves' ophthalmopathy and Graves' hyperthyroidism. TCRdb re-called the multiplex PCR reads with MiXCR, one entry per CDR3 protein. The sample lists more than 300,000 distinct CDR3 sequences, less than 20% seen once, with roughly 7% in the top ten. The sequenced sample consisted of peripheral blood. The receptors shown here come from a woman aged 18-30 years with stable Graves' hyperthyroidism. The CDR3 runs from the conserved cysteine through the conserved F or W. D genes are given only for firm matches. For some rows the clone size is stated as once, few or many, or as a class when expanded; others skip it.

CDR3 protein	clone size	V gene	J gene	D gene
CASRTGTPNTEAFF	many	TRBV12-3/TRBV12-4	TRBJ1-1	-
CASSISGTGGTEAFF	-	TRBV12-3/TRBV12-4	TRBJ1-1	TRBD1
CASSPQNSGGARETQYF	many	TRBV6-1	TRBJ2-5	TRBD2
CASSLLSSSGVYEQYF	many	TRBV11-2	TRBJ2-7	TRBD2
CATQDRTYGEQYF	many	TRBV6-1	TRBJ2-7	TRBD1
CATGGSGTSGGHTGELFF	-	TRBV6-2/TRBV6-3	TRBJ2-2	TRBD2
CSAYPRALGRETQYF	many	TRBV20-1	TRBJ2-5	-
CASSMQGRDNQPQHF	-	TRBV19	TRBJ1-5	-
CSAEGGSPYGYTF	many	TRBV29-1	TRBJ1-2	-
CASSEQVTYEQYF	-	TRBV6-1	TRBJ2-7	-
CASIGAAPFGGEQYF	many	TRBV6-5	TRBJ2-7	-
CASSLAPEGYYGYTF	few	TRBV5-5	TRBJ1-2	-
CASSPDSRPYGYTF	-	TRBV7-9	TRBJ1-2	-
CATSERVGSNQPQHF	many	TRBV24-1	TRBJ1-5	-
CASSGQGDSNQPQHF	many	TRBV12-3/TRBV12-4	TRBJ1-5	TRBD1
CASSRQGVLYGYTF	few	TRBV6-1	TRBJ1-2	TRBD1
CASSSLGGGNQPQHF	few	TRBV27	TRBJ1-5	-
CASVGTPTLDEQYF	many	TRBV11-2	TRBJ2-7	-
CATSQDRDTQYF	many	TRBV15	TRBJ2-7	TRBD1
CSASEGTGENAQPQHF	-	TRBV20-1	TRBJ1-5	TRBD1